The clone carrying this T cell receptor (beta chain) appeared a few times. One junction end disagrees with the germline gene, perhaps due to a read error. The sample comes from a study of Graves' ophthalmopathy and Graves' hyperthyroidism. Germline values: CDR1 SSHAT, CDR2 FNYEAQ (reference sequence). The CDR3 extends over 16 amino acids. Amplified TCR beta CDR3 regions were obtained using RNA transcripts as template. First-round RT-PCR with HTBI primers preceded a second-round multiplex PCR. Each CDR3 protein is one row after TCRdb ran MiXCR on the multiplex PCR reads. The table shows roughly 220,000 distinct CDR3 sequences, with around 50% occurring only once.

Sequenced input: peripheral blood. This TCR came from an adult man with Graves' ophthalmopathy. V gene TRBV7-7 combines with J gene TRBJ2-2, with TRBD1 matching over 10 bases. CDR3 DNA: TGTGCTAGCAGCACATCCGGGACAGGGGTCACCGGGGAGCTGTTTTTT. As protein: CASSTSGTGVTGELFF.